These T cell receptor beta chains were read from a single sample in a study of shared clonotypes between healthy human individuals. Sequencing used immunoSEQ multiplex PCR; TCRdb keeps in-frame clones, though not all of them. The repertoire holds 800,000 to 1,200,000 clones, with approximately 80% as singletons. Specimen: memory CD4+ T cells from PBMCs. The receptors derive from a man aged 18-30 years in good health. Some clones in this sample may be carry-over from other donors' samples. Both conserved end residues are part of each CDR3. D genes are given only for firm matches.

.	TRBJ2-3	TRBV9	CASSVGGAGPDTQYF
.	TRBJ2-2	TRBV5-1	CASSLGQTGELFF
.	TRBJ2-3	TRBV10-3	CAIRLLGVTDTQYF
.	TRBJ2-3	TRBV28	CASSPFGGASDTQYF
TRBD1	TRBJ1-1	TRBV11-3	CASSLSGGNTEAFF
.	TRBJ2-1	TRBV11-3	CASSLASPFNNEQFF
.	TRBJ2-3	TRBV5-1	CASSRGTADPTDTQYF
TRBD1	TRBJ2-7	TRBV7-8	CASSLQGALEQYF
TRBD2	TRBJ2-3	TRBV28	CASSSGLAGISDTQYF
TRBD1	TRBJ2-7	TRBV4-2	CASSQELVGGKDEQYF
.	TRBJ2-1	TRBV19	CASRTTVSYNEQFF
.	TRBJ1-5	TRBV28	CASSLGQGTHF
.	TRBJ2-4	TRBV4-2	CASSPEAVAKNIQYF
.	TRBJ2-7	TRBV28	CASTNTLGGEQYF
TRBD2	TRBJ2-7	TRBV28	CATFGTSFYEQYF
TRBD2	TRBJ2-4	TRBV4-1	CASSGPTSGRLRENIQYF
.	TRBJ1-5	TRBV1	CTSGRVLEKPQHF
.	TRBJ2-2	TRBV7-9	CASSPRLAEGTGELFF
.	TRBJ1-3	TRBV28	CASKKRLSGNTIYF
TRBD2	TRBJ2-5	TRBV2	CASSLRSGTQETQYF
.	TRBJ2-3	TRBV5-8	CASSETHVTTDTQYF
.	TRBJ2-2	TRBV2	CASIRWAEGPGELFF
TRBD1	TRBJ1-2	TRBV9	CASSVGQGIGYGYTF
TRBD1	TRBJ2-7	TRBV6-5	CASRLRDRWSYEQYF
TRBD2	TRBJ2-3	TRBV19	CASSRAPLAGGTDTQYF
.	TRBJ1-2	TRBV27	CASWAGDTRNYGYTF
.	TRBJ1-5	TRBV14	CASSQDSNQPQHF
.	TRBJ1-2	TRBV6-5	CASSYSPPEGYTF
.	TRBJ1-1	TRBV18	CASSRDPNTEAFF
.	TRBJ1-5	TRBV19	CASSMVLGGDQPQHF
.	TRBJ1-1	TRBV5-1	CASSSLPTGDTEAFF
TRBD1	TRBJ1-1	TRBV5-1	CASSLDQGAYTEAFF
.	TRBJ1-2	TRBV7-8	CASSPNPGGDNYGYTF
.	TRBJ1-5	TRBV6-1	CASSEFALSNQPQHF
TRBD2	TRBJ2-7	TRBV19	CASSIALRTSGRSYEQYF
.	TRBJ2-3	TRBV10-3	CAISSSDTQYF
.	TRBJ1-2	TRBV5-1	CASKRVTGNYGYTF
.	TRBJ1-5	TRBV5-4	CASSSGLTRGVYSNQPQHF
TRBD1	TRBJ1-2	TRBV5-5	CASQGTGGNYGYTF
TRBD2	TRBJ2-5	TRBV11-2	CASSFNSGGEETQYF
.	TRBJ1-3	TRBV4-3	CASSHEAVVSGNTIYF
TRBD2	TRBJ2-2	TRBV7-9	CASSRTSVDGGELFF
.	TRBJ2-7	TRBV7-2	CASSLDGAAYEQYF
TRBD1	TRBJ2-7	TRBV28	CASTTGGLYEQYF
.	TRBJ2-1	TRBV6-4	CARGSGVNEQFF
TRBD2	TRBJ2-1	TRBV7-9	CASSLAGGTSGASHEQFF
.	TRBJ1-4	TRBV9	CASSVNPEEKLFF
TRBD2	TRBJ2-1	TRBV7-3	CASSGGGNEQFF
TRBD1	TRBJ1-2	TRBV7-2	CASSLAYTGGLSNYGYTF
TRBD1	TRBJ1-4	TRBV18	CASSRNRDRGYRDEKLFF
.	TRBJ1-4	TRBV19	CASSPPGTRNEKLFF
.	TRBJ2-5	TRBV5-6	CASSPGSQETQYF
.	TRBJ2-2	TRBV4-1	CASSHKPGQNTGELFF